The 3 T cell receptor beta chains presented below share a single source sample, sequenced in a study of T cells after yellow fever vaccination. TCRdb ran MiXCR on the 5' RACE reads and lists one entry per CDR3 protein. The sample holds 100,000 to 150,000 distinct CDR3 sequences, approximately 8.4% seen once. The sequencing here drew on CD8+ T cells sorted from PBMCs, taken on the day of the yellow fever booster vaccination. All receptors come from a man aged 18 to 35 who received the YFV17D yellow fever vaccine.

The V gene is TRBV5-1, the J gene TRBJ1-2; perhaps TRBD1 as D (6 bases). V gave up 0 bases and J gave up 6 bases, with 12 bases separating them. Germline V gene lookup returns CDR1 SGHRS and CDR2 YFSETQ. This CDR3 contains 14 residues. CDR3 coding DNA: TGCGCCAGCAGCTTGGAAGAGGCAGGGGATGGCTACACCTTC. Translated: CASSLEEAGDGYTF.

V usage is TRBV7-3 and J usage is TRBJ1-1, with TRBD1 matching over 7 bases. Germline V gene sequence: CDR1 SGHTA, CDR2 FQGTGA. Trimming at V came to 1 base and at J to 1 base, leaving 9 bases not matched to a gene. The CDR3 has 17 amino acids. CDR3 in DNA: TGTGCCAGCAGCTTAATAGCAGGGGGAAGTTCGAACACTGAAGCTTTCTTT. This codes for CASSLIAGGSSNTEAFF.

J is TRBJ2-3 and V is TRBV28, with 10 bases identical to TRBD1. The CDR3 consists of 17 residues. The V gene end was trimmed by 4 bases and the J gene end by 0 bases; junction bases not matched to a gene: 7. In germline, CDR1 is MDHEN, CDR2 SYDVKM. The CDR3 here is CASSSFRQGASTDTQYF. The DNA of the CDR3 is TGTGCCAGCAGTTCGTTCCGACAGGGGGCTAGCACAGATACGCAGTATTTT.